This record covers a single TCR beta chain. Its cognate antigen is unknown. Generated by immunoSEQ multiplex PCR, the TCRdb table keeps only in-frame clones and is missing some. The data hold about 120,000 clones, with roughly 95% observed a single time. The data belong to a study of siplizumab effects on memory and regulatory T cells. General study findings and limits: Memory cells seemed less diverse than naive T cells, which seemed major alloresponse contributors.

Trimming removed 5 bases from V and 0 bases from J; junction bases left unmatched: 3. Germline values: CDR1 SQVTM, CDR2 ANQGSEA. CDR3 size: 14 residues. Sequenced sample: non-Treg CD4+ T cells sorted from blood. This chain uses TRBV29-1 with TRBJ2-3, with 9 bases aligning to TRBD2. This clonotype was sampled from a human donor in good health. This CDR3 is CSVLAGLSTDTQYF. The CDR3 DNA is TGCAGCGTTCTAGCGGGACTAAGCACAGATACGCAGTATTTT.